This TCR beta chain was captured in a study of a mutant IDH1 vaccine in newly diagnosed glioma. As for the study in general: Males made up around 62% and females 37.5% of treated patients, whose mean age was roughly 40 years. It was radiotherapy, temozolomide, or both that patients received previously, with most receiving both. General study findings and limits: Vaccination induced immune responses in around 93% of patients.

On this clone: Antigen unknown.

The time point was: week 5, during vaccination. Doses of 300 ug of mutant IDH1 20-mer peptide were given with topical imiquimod. This table comes from immunoSEQ multiplex PCR, and its TCRdb copy is limited to in-frame clones, with some not included. The data show around 50,000 clones, just under 90% seen once. Germline CDR1 and CDR2: SGDLS and YYNGEE. The CDR3 totals 14 residues. With 2 bases removed from V and 7 bases from J, the gap between germline ends came to 12 bases. This specimen was PBMCs, taken from a glioma patient whose treatment included an IDH1 peptide vaccine. The sequence came from a woman aged 40 to 50 with glioma. J is TRBJ1-4 and V is TRBV9; D gene unclear. The CDR3: CASSVTSWGEKLFF. In nucleotides, the CDR3 is TGTGCCAGCAGCGTGACAAGTTGGGGTGAAAAACTGTTTTTT.